This record concerns one T cell receptor (beta chain) sequence. It lacks a known antigen. Base qualities are not at hand, and no much larger clone is one base apart. The germline V gene gives CDR1 as MDHEN and CDR2 as SYDVKM. The CDR3 goes from the cysteine to the phenylalanine over 15 residues. The kept DNA is CDR3 alone, 45 bases in frame from the first base. V lost 2 bases and J lost 2 bases; the stretch between them is 12 bases long. The data originate from a study of control samples from healthy donors and cancer patients (TCRdb year 2020). Library method: the immunoSEQ multiplex PCR assay. Entries here come from immuneACCESS through TCRdb and include only in-frame sequences with V and J called. Some clones fail to appear in such tables; in the studies checked, an unresolved V gene covers under half of the shortfall, and the cause of the remainder is unknown. The sample has 75,000 to 95,000 clones on record, more than 80% of them singletons. Jointly, the top ten make up over 1.3% of the sample.

The chain is made from TRBV28 and TRBJ1-1; the D gene cannot be named for sure. Sequencing was performed on blood. This sequence originates from a woman aged 25 to 39 in good health. The nucleotides are TGTGCCAGCAGTTTAGTTACAGTCCCAAACACTGAAGCTTTCTTT. It translates to CASSLVTVPNTEAFF. Extended through the reference TRBV28 and TRBJ1-1 proteins, this CDR3 yields the full variable domain: DVKVTQSSRYLVKRTGEKVFLECVQDMDHENMFWYRQDPGLGLRLIYFSYDVKMKEKGDIPEGYSVSREKKERFSLILESASTNQTSMYLCASSLVTVPNTEAFFGQGTRLTVV.